Listed here are 30 T cell receptor beta chains from one sample, sequenced in a study of blood T cell repertoires in COVID-19. TCRdb's copy holds only in-frame clones and misses some; the assay was immunoSEQ multiplex PCR. In the table there are approximately 200,000 clones, approximately 86% of which are singletons. Sequenced sample: peripheral blood. The receptors were sampled from a woman aged 25 to 39 with active or convalescent COVID-19.

The rearrangement uses TRBV27 and TRBJ2-1, with TRBD2 matching 10 bases. The CDR3 has 14 amino acids. With 5 bases clipped from V and 9 bases from J, the junction kept 7 bases outside the gene matches. Germline lookup yields CDR1 MNHEY and CDR2 SMNVEV (reference sequence). The CDR3: CASSPTSGDSEQFF. Written as DNA, the CDR3 is TGTGCCAGCAGTCCCACTAGCGGGGATAGTGAGCAGTTCTTC.

CDR3 in DNA: TGTGCCAGCAGCCCCGGACAGACTAGCAATCAGCCCCAGCATTTT. Translation gives CASSPGQTSNQPQHF. This chain uses TRBV7-9 with TRBJ1-5, with a possible D match to TRBD1 (6 bases). CDR1 SEHNR and CDR2 FQNEAQ come from the germline V gene (reference sequence). V dropped 5 bases and J dropped 0 bases, with 11 bases sitting between them. The length of the CDR3 is 15 residues.

V and J are TRBV5-4 and TRBJ2-7; 7 positions match TRBD1. The germline V gene has CDR1 SGHNT and CDR2 YYREEE (reference sequence). V was clipped by 5 bases and J by 3 bases; unmatched bases: 5. CDR3 size: 13 residues. DNA for the CDR3: TGTGCCAGCAGTGGCCGGGACAGCTACGAGCAGTACTTC. Translation: CASSGRDSYEQYF.

The chain combines TRBV4-1 with TRBJ2-2; weak D call: TRBD1 (6 bases). V was pared by 5 bases and J by 4 bases, with 14 bases between. The CDR3 runs 15 residues. The germline V gene encodes CDR1 MGHRA and CDR2 YSYEKL. The CDR3 reads CASSGVGAATGELFF. Written as DNA, the CDR3 is TGCGCCAGCAGCGGGGTGGGGGCTGCCACCGGGGAGCTGTTTTTT.

Only one count was recorded for this clone. This chain connects TRBV27 to TRBJ2-7, with 7 bases that match TRBD2. The CDR3 has 16 residues. V trimming: 2 bases; J trimming: 4 bases; junction bases outside the gene matches: 11. From germline, CDR1 is MNHEY and CDR2 SMNVEV (reference sequence). Written as DNA, the CDR3 is TGTGCCAGCAGTTTAGGTGGGACCGCGGGAGTGTACGAGCAGTACTTC. Translating gives CASSLGGTAGVYEQYF.

This chain links TRBV5-1 with TRBJ1-4; D perhaps matches TRBD1 (5 bases). The CDR3 loop spans 14 amino acids. The germline CDR1 and CDR2 sequences are SGHRS and YFSETQ. Trimming shortened V by 5 bases and J by 6 bases, and 14 bases separated the two germline ends. DNA for the CDR3: TGCGCCAGCAGTCGGCGGGGGGTTGATGAAAAACTGTTTTTT. Translation: CASSRRGVDEKLFF.

The CDR3 nucleotides are TGTGCCAGCAGCTTAGCCCCGGACAGACTACCTCTACACACTGAAGCTTTCTTT. This codes for CASSLAPDRLPLHTEAFF. The chain couples TRBV7-9 to TRBJ1-1; possible D gene TRBD1, 6 bases. The length of the CDR3 is 18 residues. V lost 0 bases and J 3 bases, leaving 20 bases between the germline ends. Germline V gene sequence: CDR1 SEHNR, CDR2 FQNEAQ (reference sequence).

The rearrangement links TRBV28 to TRBJ1-4; 7 nucleotides line up with TRBD1. This CDR3 region has 17 residues. Looked up from germline, CDR1 is MDHEN and CDR2 is SYDVKM. The J segment lost 0 bases and the V segment lost 3 bases, leaving 7 bases of the junction unmatched. The CDR3 is CASSLTQGPTTNEKLFF. In DNA form, the CDR3 reads TGTGCCAGCAGTTTGACACAGGGGCCCACAACTAATGAAAAACTGTTTTTT.

The V call is TRBV5-1, the J call TRBJ2-7; TRBD2 agrees at 9 bases. V was clipped by 1 base and J by 5 bases; unmatched bases: 4. This CDR3 region has 14 residues. Germline V CDR1 and CDR2: SGHRS, YFSETQ. DNA for the CDR3: TGCGCCAGCAGCTTGACTAGCGGGCCCCACGAGCAGTACTTC. This sequence encodes CASSLTSGPHEQYF.

The CDR3 sequence is CASSLAGPNTLEHTDTQYF. In nucleotides, the CDR3 is TGCGCCAGCAGCCTCGCGGGACCTAACACCCTGGAGCACACAGATACGCAGTATTTT. The chain employs TRBV10-2 and TRBJ2-3, with a tentative D call TRBD2 (6 bases). The germline V gene encodes CDR1 WSHSY and CDR2 SAAADI. V lost 6 bases, J lost 2 bases, and 27 bases lay in between. The CDR3 extends over 19 amino acids.

The genes are TRBV7-6 and TRBJ1-1; no definite D call. Germline CDR1 SGHVS, CDR2 FNYEAQ. The CDR3 has 14 residues. Between the trimmed V and J ends, which lost 1 base and 5 bases, there was a span of 11 bases. The CDR3 bases are TGTGCCAGCAGCTTAGGTGAGGGCAGAACTGAAGCTTTCTTT. It specifies CASSLGEGRTEAFF. Based on the CDR3 plus reference TRBV7-6 and TRBJ1-1, the full variable domain is GAGVSQSPRYKVTKRGQDVALRCDPISGHVSLYWYRQALGQGPEFLTYFNYEAQQDKSGLPNDRFSAERPEGSISTLTIQRTEQRDSAMYRCASSLGEGRTEAFFGQGTRLTVV.

This chain joins TRBV14 and TRBJ1-4; D unclear. CDR1 is SGHDN and CDR2 is FVKESK in the germline V gene. The CDR3 extends over 12 amino acids. Between the trimmed V and J ends, which lost 4 bases and 11 bases, there was a span of 11 bases. Here the CDR3 reads CASSLDTAKLFF. The CDR3, as DNA: TGTGCCAGCAGCCTCGACACGGCTAAACTGTTTTTT.

V usage is TRBV6-5 and J usage is TRBJ1-5; no clear D. V dropped 7 bases and J dropped 9 bases, with 16 bases sitting between them. Germline assignment: CDR1 MNHEY and CDR2 SVGAGI. The CDR3 totals 13 residues. This CDR3 reads CASKRAPRGPQHF. The CDR3 coding sequence is TGTGCCAGCAAACGGGCCCCACGGGGGCCCCAGCATTTT.

Only one count was recorded for this clone. The CDR3 coding sequence is TGTGCCAGCAATGACAGGGCCGGTAATGAAAAACTGTTTTTT. It codes for CASNDRAGNEKLFF. The chain has TRBV6-6 and TRBJ1-4; the match to TRBD1 covers 7 bases. Trimming removed 7 bases from V and 4 bases from J; junction bases left unmatched: 6. This CDR3 is 14 amino acids long. Germline loops: CDR1 MNHNY, CDR2 SVGAGI (reference sequence).

The chain combines TRBV28 with TRBJ2-7, with unresolved D. V lost 2 bases, J lost 3 bases, and 5 bases lay in between. CDR1 and CDR2 from the germline V gene are MDHEN and SYDVKM. CDR3 length equals 12 residues. This CDR3 is CASSLSLYEQYF. The DNA of the CDR3 is TGTGCCAGCAGTTTAAGCCTCTACGAGCAGTACTTC.

This clone was detected once. The chain combines TRBV11-2 with TRBJ1-1; 8 bases line up with TRBD1. Germline assignment: CDR1 SGHAT and CDR2 FQNNGV. The junction had 7 bases not matched to a gene; V was cut back by 6 bases and J by 1 base. The CDR3 covers 15 residues. The CDR3 reads CASSQTGTGNTEAFF. The CDR3 region has the DNA TGTGCCAGCAGTCAGACCGGGACAGGGAACACTGAAGCTTTCTTT.

This rearrangement joins TRBV18 to TRBJ1-1, with D possibly being TRBD1 (5 bases). V was clipped by 8 bases and J by 0 bases, with 10 bases between them. This CDR3 comprises 13 residues. Germline lookup yields CDR1 KGHSH and CDR2 LQKENI. CDR3 nucleotides: TGTGCCAGCACCGACAGTGTGAACACTGAAGCTTTCTTT. Translation: CASTDSVNTEAFF.

This chain links TRBV9 with TRBJ2-7; 9 positions agree with TRBD2. This CDR3 spans 15 amino acids. Germline lookup yields CDR1 SGDLS and CDR2 YYNGEE. V shed 0 bases, J shed 6 bases, and the junction held 7 bases outside the gene matches. The CDR3 loop is CASSVEASGVGEQYF. CDR3 nucleotide sequence: TGTGCCAGCAGCGTAGAGGCTAGCGGGGTTGGCGAGCAGTACTTC.

The V call is TRBV5-6, the J call TRBJ1-1, with 9 nucleotides matching TRBD1. The CDR3 totals 13 residues. Per germline, CDR1 SGHDT and CDR2 YYEEEE. Trimming removed 4 bases from V and 11 bases from J; junction bases left unmatched: 9. The DNA of the CDR3 is TGTGCCAGCAGCCTGTACCGGACAGGGGAGGCTTTCTTT. Its translation: CASSLYRTGEAFF.

The J gene is TRBJ2-2, the V gene TRBV12-3 or TRBV12-4, with TRBD1 as a possible D gene (5 bases). Trimming stripped 7 bases from V and 6 bases from J, with 12 bases between. The CDR3 covers 13 residues. CDR3 loop: CASTIRVAGELFF. In nucleotides, the CDR3 is TGTGCCAGCACAATCAGGGTGGCCGGGGAGCTGTTTTTT.

This clone was picked up a small number of times. This chain uses TRBV9 with TRBJ2-2; TRBD1 agrees at 11 bases. The V segment lost 0 bases and the J segment 4 bases; nucleotides outside the gene matches: 11. CDR1 and CDR2 (germline): SGDLS, YYNGEE. This CDR3 has 19 amino acids. CDR3: CASSVAFGTGGRSTGELFF. CDR3 nucleotide sequence: TGTGCCAGCAGCGTAGCTTTTGGGACAGGGGGTCGTAGCACCGGGGAGCTGTTTTTT.

This clone was detected once. The J gene is TRBJ2-1, the V gene TRBV29-1; a possible D gene is TRBD1 (5 bases). The CDR3 length is 15 residues. V dropped 7 bases and J dropped 6 bases, with 22 bases sitting between them. CDR1 is SQVTM, CDR2 ANQGSEA, per germline. The CDR3 region has the DNA TGCAGCGGCGTGGCAGGGTGGGGAACAGTCAATGAGCAGTTCTTC. Translating it yields CSGVAGWGTVNEQFF.

The chain is built from TRBV27 and TRBJ2-3; 7 nucleotides align to TRBD2. This CDR3 spans 12 amino acids. The V gene end was trimmed by 7 bases and the J gene end by 4 bases; junction bases not matched to a gene: 2. The germline CDR1 and CDR2 sequences are MNHEY and SMNVEV (reference sequence). The CDR3 DNA is TGTGCCAGCACTGGGGGGGCAGATACGCAGTATTTT. It yields the protein CASTGGADTQYF.

The rearrangement joins TRBV5-5 to TRBJ2-7; D remains unclear. The germline V gene has CDR1 SGHKS and CDR2 YYEKEE (reference sequence). CDR3 size: 11 residues. Trimming left V 2 bases short and J 4 bases short, with 4 bases between. The CDR3 DNA sequence: TGTGCCAGCAGCTTCAGTTACGAGCAGTACTTC. This codes for CASSFSYEQYF.

J is TRBJ1-2 and V is TRBV19; a possible D gene is TRBD1 (6 bases). The CDR3 consists of 15 residues. Trimming shortened V by 5 bases and J by 6 bases, and 19 bases separated the two germline ends. CDR1 and CDR2 (germline): LNHDA, SQIVND (reference sequence). The CDR3 bases are TGTGCCAGTAGTCCACGACAGGCAGTAAGGAATGGCTACACCTTC. It translates to CASSPRQAVRNGYTF.

This chain links TRBV19 with TRBJ1-5; TRBD1 matches at 7 bases. Germline V CDR1 and CDR2: LNHDA, SQIVND (reference sequence). This CDR3 spans 13 amino acids. The V and J ends lost 3 bases and 6 bases, in that order; junction bases with no gene match: 2. CDR3 residues: CASSMKGAQPQHF. The CDR3 DNA sequence: TGTGCCAGTAGTATGAAGGGGGCTCAGCCCCAGCATTTT.

This chain links TRBV27 with TRBJ2-1, with 8 bases identical to TRBD2. Looked up from germline, CDR1 is MNHEY and CDR2 is SMNVEV (reference sequence). V was pared by 4 bases and J by 4 bases, with 6 bases of the junction left unmatched. There are 15 residues in the CDR3. CDR3 protein: CASSWSGGPYNEQFF. For the CDR3, the DNA is TGTGCCAGCAGTTGGAGCGGGGGCCCATACAATGAGCAGTTCTTC.

The rearrangement uses TRBV7-9 and TRBJ2-1, with D possibly matching TRBD2 (5 bases). Trimming took off 1 base at V and 5 bases at J, with 12 bases between the two ends. Germline values: CDR1 SEHNR, CDR2 FQNEAQ (reference sequence). The CDR3 length is 15 residues. CDR3 amino acids: CASSLERSRNNEQFF. The CDR3 coding sequence is TGTGCCAGCAGCTTAGAGCGGAGTCGGAACAATGAGCAGTTCTTC.

This clone was detected only once. The genes are TRBV19 and TRBJ1-1, with unresolved D. Per the germline V gene, CDR1 is LNHDA and CDR2 is SQIVND (reference sequence). The V end lost 10 bases, the J end lost 6 bases, and 18 bases lay between the germline ends. The CDR3 has 13 amino acids. The CDR3 sequence is CATLERVTAEAFF. The CDR3 DNA reads TGTGCCACCCTAGAGAGGGTTACCGCTGAAGCTTTCTTT.

V is TRBV24-1 and J is TRBJ2-3; D might be TRBD1 (6 bases). V gave up 5 bases and J gave up 1 base, with 21 bases separating them. The germline CDR1 and CDR2 sequences are KGHDR and SFDVKD. This CDR3 is 18 amino acids long. CDR3 DNA: TGTGCCACCAGTGCCCGGACAGTCGGGCGGGCCGGCACAGATACGCAGTATTTT. Its translation is CATSARTVGRAGTDTQYF.